This T cell receptor beta chain was obtained from a study of CD8 T cells in Susac syndrome. After extraction with the RNeasy kit, roughly 0.5 to 1 ug of the RNA was reverse transcribed using random hexamers. TCRdb passed the immunoSEQ multiplex PCR reads through MiXCR, listing each CDR3 protein once. The sample gives 180,000 or so distinct CDR3 sequences, approximately 96% of which show up once; over 0.12% is in the top ten. TEMRA cells were FACS-enriched and CD8+ and CD4+ T cells negatively isolated. The CDR3 loop spans 16 amino acids. With V trimmed by 4 bases and J by 3 bases, 8 bases remained unmatched. Germline V gives CDR1 LNHNV, CDR2 YYDKDF (reference sequence).

The clonotype comes from a human donor in good health. The V gene is TRBV15, the J gene TRBJ2-3; TRBD1 matches at 9 bases. The sequenced material came from CD4+ T cells from PBMCs. The CDR3 is CATSTQGAGVTDTQYF. CDR3 DNA: TGTGCCACCAGCACACAGGGGGCGGGGGTTACAGATACGCAGTATTTT. Looking up the rest from reference TRBV15 and TRBJ2-3 gives the full variable domain: DAMVIQNPRYQVTQFGKPVTLSCSQTLNHNVMYWYQQKSSQAPKLLFHYYDKDFNNEADTPDNFQSRRPNTSFCFLDIRSPGLGDTAMYLCATSTQGAGVTDTQYFGPGTRLTVL.